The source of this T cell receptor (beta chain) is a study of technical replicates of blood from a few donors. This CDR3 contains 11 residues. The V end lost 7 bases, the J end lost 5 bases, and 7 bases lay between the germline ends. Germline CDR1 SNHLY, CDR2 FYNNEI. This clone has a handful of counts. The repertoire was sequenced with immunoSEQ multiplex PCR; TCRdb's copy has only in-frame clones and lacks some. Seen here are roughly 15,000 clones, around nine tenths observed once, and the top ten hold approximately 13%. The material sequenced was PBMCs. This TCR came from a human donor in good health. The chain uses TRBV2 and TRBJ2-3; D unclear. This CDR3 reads CASNYQDTQYF. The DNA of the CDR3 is TGTGCCAGCAACTACCAAGATACGCAGTATTTT.